The rows below give T cell receptor beta chains drawn from one sample of a study of blood T cell repertoires in COVID-19. Libraries were prepared by immunoSEQ multiplex PCR; TCRdb keeps only in-frame clonotypes and omits some of them. Altogether under 450,000 clones are present, 80% to 85% being singletons, with the ten largest covering around 5.1%. The source material was PBMCs or T cells enriched from blood (not recorded which). All receptors come from a woman between 50 and 59 years old who had recovered from COVID-19. Each CDR3 is given with its conserved first and last residue.

V gene	J gene	CDR3 protein
TRBV6-4	TRBJ1-2	CATIVTVRARRFGYTF
TRBV7-8	TRBJ2-2	CASSSPRDRDTGELFF
TRBV6-5	TRBJ1-5	CARAWAGNQPQHF
TRBV9	TRBJ1-2	CASSPQTVNYGYTF
TRBV18	TRBJ2-1	CASSPPVWVSAGVGEFF
TRBV4-1	TRBJ2-7	CASSQAGVGDGYEQYF
TRBV28	TRBJ1-1	CASSLEPVSNTEAFF
TRBV5-6	TRBJ2-7	CASSPAGEHYEQYF
TRBV3-1/TRBV3-2	TRBJ1-2	CASSQDYSRGYTF
TRBV2	TRBJ2-7	CASIRQGAAYEQYF
TRBV7-8	TRBJ1-2	CASSRDRSNYGYTF
TRBV4-3	TRBJ1-2	CASSQNRGGYGYTF
TRBV5-1	TRBJ2-7	CASSPIAGGSYEQYF
TRBV5-1	TRBJ1-1	CASSLGGTAEAFF
TRBV27	TRBJ1-6	CASSLWGGVDNSPLHF
TRBV19	TRBJ1-2	CASSMRTGGYGYTF
TRBV6-2/TRBV6-3	TRBJ1-1	CASSYEGVGNTEAFF
TRBV6-2/TRBV6-3	TRBJ2-5	CASSPAVETQYF
TRBV7-9	TRBJ2-5	CASSLGHSQETQYF
TRBV6-5	TRBJ2-7	CASSLAGTAYEQYF
TRBV9	TRBJ1-6	CASSTDNSPLHF
TRBV7-2	TRBJ1-5	CASSLVDIKQPQHF
TRBV30	TRBJ2-2	CALELGGATGELFF
TRBV11-3	TRBJ2-1	CASSFLTSFNEQFF
TRBV30	TRBJ2-1	CAWSVGLAGGPVEQFF
TRBV30	TRBJ2-1	CAWSYPRLAGEHEQFF
TRBV5-4	TRBJ2-1	CASSQLNYNEQFF
TRBV11-1	TRBJ2-5	CASSFGETQYF
TRBV19	TRBJ1-6	CASTTGVSYNSPLHF
TRBV7-2	TRBJ2-5	CASSLDLAGGETQYF
TRBV27	TRBJ1-1	CASSPLGHSEAFF
TRBV5-5	TRBJ1-2	CASSVGDTLRPYGYTF
TRBV7-9	TRBJ2-7	CASSPQGRTYEQYF
TRBV29-1	TRBJ2-3	CSVERGTDTQYF
TRBV5-6	TRBJ1-1	CASSWNRGGTEAFF
TRBV4-1	TRBJ1-1	CASSLTPTGQTEAFF
TRBV5-1	TRBJ1-1	CASSLYRGGTEAFF
TRBV6-5	TRBJ1-2	CASSYSRATNYGYTF
TRBV29-1	TRBJ2-3	CSVVSGGLPDTQYF
TRBV4-3	TRBJ1-2	CASSQPENRGLGYGYTF
TRBV2	TRBJ1-3	CARRTGSGNTIYF
TRBV19	TRBJ2-2	CASSMDSGAGELFF
TRBV5-6	TRBJ1-2	CASSFWDRGAYGYTF
TRBV19	TRBJ1-2	CASSMATGLNGYTF
TRBV7-2	TRBJ2-1	CATQGRRSSYNEQFF
TRBV5-1	TRBJ2-5	CASSSTPSGETQYF
TRBV5-1	TRBJ2-3	CASSLSRGSWDTQYF